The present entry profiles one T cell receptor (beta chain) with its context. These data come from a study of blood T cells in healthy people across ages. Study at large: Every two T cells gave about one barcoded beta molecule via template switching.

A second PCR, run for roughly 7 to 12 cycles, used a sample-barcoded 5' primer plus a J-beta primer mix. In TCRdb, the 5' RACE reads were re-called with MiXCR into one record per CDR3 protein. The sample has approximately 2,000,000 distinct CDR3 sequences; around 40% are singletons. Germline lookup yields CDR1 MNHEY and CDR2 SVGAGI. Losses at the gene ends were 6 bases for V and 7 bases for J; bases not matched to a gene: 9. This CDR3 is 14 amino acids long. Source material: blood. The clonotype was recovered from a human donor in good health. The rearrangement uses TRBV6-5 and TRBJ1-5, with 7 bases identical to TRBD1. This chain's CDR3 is CASSPRDSRQPQHF. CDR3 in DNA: TGTGCCAGCAGCCCCAGGGACAGTCGACAGCCCCAGCATTTT.